One sample yielded the 10 T cell receptor beta chains listed below, sequenced in a study of molecular identifiers for immune sequencing clone quantification listed by TCRdb under 2018. Libraries came from PCR. For sequencing, a NextSeq 500 was employed. TCRdb ran its own pipeline on the public reads, namely fastp trimming at Q25 and MiXCR clone calling, and kept in-frame beta chains. Entries that share a CDR3 protein sequence are merged under the most common genes and DNA. The sample yields some 320,000 distinct CDR3 sequences; about 22% were counted once. Of the sample, about 0.7% falls within the top ten clones. The sample consisted of naive CD8+ T cells from blood, with Jurkat cell RNA spiked in. This sample's cell subset or site label indicates: FACS-sorted CD8+CD4-CCR7+CD45RA+ naive T cells. These receptors all come from a human donor in good health. Some libraries in this study had Jurkat cell RNA spiked in.

The rearrangement uses TRBV27 and TRBJ2-7; 8 positions agree with TRBD2. V gave up 0 bases and J gave up 4 bases; unmatched junction bases: 2. Germline CDR1 MNHEY, CDR2 SMNVEV (reference sequence). The CDR3 sequence is 14 residues long. CDR3 in DNA: TGTGCCAGCAGTTTATCTAGCGGGAAGTACGAGCAGTACTTC. Its translation is CASSLSSGKYEQYF.

This chain uses TRBV25-1 with TRBJ1-3, with D possibly being TRBD1 (5 bases). CDR1 is MGHDK and CDR2 is SYGVNS in the germline V gene. The ends were cut back, 6 bases at V and 0 bases at J, with 9 bases in the middle. The CDR3 loop spans 14 amino acids. CDR3 loop: CASSRDNSGNTIYF. CDR3 bases: TGTGCCAGCAGCAGGGATAACTCTGGAAACACCATATATTTT.

In this sample, this clonotype turned up a few times. The chain uses TRBV9 and TRBJ2-5; D not resolved. The CDR3 contains 15 residues. CDR1 is SGDLS, CDR2 YYNGEE, per germline. The V gene lost 6 bases and the J gene lost 4 bases, with 19 bases spanning the gap. In DNA, the CDR3 is TGTGCCAGCAACCCGGACGGGTTGGTGTTAGAGACCCAGTACTTC. Amino acids: CASNPDGLVLETQYF.

This clonotype was counted only a few times. V usage is TRBV12-3 or TRBV12-4 and J usage is TRBJ1-2; no reliable D call. Trimming left V 3 bases short and J 5 bases short, with 10 bases between. CDR3 length equals 13 residues. The chain's CDR3 is CASSFVSGYGYTF. The CDR3 DNA is TGTGCCAGCAGTTTTGTATCCGGTTATGGCTACACCTTC.

In the case of this clonotype: A much larger clonotype is one base distant, so this may be a read error. This rearrangement joins TRBV15 to TRBJ2-3; D unresolved. There are 16 residues in the CDR3. The V gene's germline CDR1 is LNHNV and CDR2 YYDKDF (reference sequence). CDR3 sequence reads: CATSGDISTSTDTQYF. DNA of the CDR3: TGTGCCACCAGCGGAGATATTAGCACAAGCACAGATACGCAGTATTTT. Full variable domain (missing parts from reference TRBV15 and TRBJ2-3): DAMVIQNPRYQVTQFGKPVTLSCSQTLNHNVMYWYQQKSSQAPKLLFHYYDKDFNNEADTPDNFQSRRPNTSFCFLDIRSPGLGDTAMYLCATSGDISTSTDTQYFGPGTRLTVL.

This clonotype was detected ten times or more. The gene calls are TRBV6-6 and TRBJ2-2; TRBD2 is a possible D gene (6 bases). Germline V gives CDR1 MNHNY, CDR2 SVGAGI (reference sequence). The CDR3 consists of 14 residues. V was cut by 6 bases and J by 6 bases, with 14 bases left in between. CDR3 in amino acids: CASRISGEAGELFF. The CDR3 nucleotides read TGTGCCAGCAGGATCTCCGGGGAGGCCGGGGAGCTGTTTTTT.

V gene TRBV27 combines with J gene TRBJ2-3; no definite D call. Per germline, CDR1 MNHEY and CDR2 SMNVEV (reference sequence). V shed 1 base and J shed 5 bases, with 16 bases lying between them. The length of the CDR3 is 16 residues. CDR3 protein: CASSLFLGWDGDTQYF. The CDR3 DNA is TGTGCCAGCAGTTTATTTCTGGGGTGGGATGGAGATACGCAGTATTTT.

The chain links TRBV6-2 or TRBV6-3 to TRBJ2-4, with D uncertain. Germline assignment: CDR1 MNHEY and CDR2 SVGEGT. CDR3 length: 14 amino acids. The CDR3 DNA reads TGTGCTACCTTGATCGCTACGTTCCTCGACATTCAGTACTTC. This codes for CATLIATFLDIQYF.

This clonotype has only a few counts. The genes are TRBV7-2 and TRBJ2-3; D call uncertain. The germline V and J ends were trimmed by 10 bases and 2 bases, with 7 bases remaining between them. There are 11 residues in the CDR3. Germline values: CDR1 SGHTA, CDR2 FQGNSA. CDR3 DNA: TGTGCCACCTCTTACACAGATACGCAGTATTTT. Translation gives CATSYTDTQYF.

There are a few counts of this clonotype. The chain is built from TRBV3-1 and TRBJ2-2; D unclear. The V gene lost 2 bases and the J gene lost 8 bases, with 12 bases spanning the gap. This CDR3 has 14 amino acids. CDR1 LGHDT and CDR2 YNNKEL come from the germline V gene (reference sequence). The CDR3: CASSQPGLVGELFF. The CDR3 coding sequence is TGTGCCAGCAGCCAACCTGGCCTGGTAGGGGAGCTGTTTTTT. Full variable domain (missing parts from reference TRBV3-1 and TRBJ2-2): DTAVSQTPKYLVTQMGNDKSIKCEQNLGHDTMYWYKQDSKKFLKIMFSYNNKELIINETVPNRFSPKSPDKAHLNLHINSLELGDSAVYFCASSQPGLVGELFFGEGSRLTVL.